The 31 T cell receptor beta chains below were found in one sample sequenced in a study of blood T cell repertoires in COVID-19. TCRdb's table, derived via immunoSEQ multiplex PCR, lists solely in-frame clones and lacks some. This sample has fewer than 700,000 clones, with roughly 91% found just once. Sequenced input: peripheral blood. The receptors derive from a woman between 50 and 59 years old with COVID-19, enrolled during active disease.

The genes are TRBV6-6 and TRBJ2-6, with D hard to call. Per germline, CDR1 MNHNY and CDR2 SVGAGI (reference sequence). With 5 bases removed from V and 0 bases from J, the gap between germline ends came to 17 bases. The CDR3 is 18 residues long. CDR3 in amino acids: CASSRAASAFSGANVLTF. The DNA for the CDR3 is TGTGCCAGCAGTCGGGCGGCATCCGCGTTCTCTGGGGCCAACGTCCTGACTTTC.

This clone appeared a few times. CDR3 loop: CASSATGDNQPQHF. CDR3 DNA sequence: TGTGCCAGCAGCGCGACAGGGGACAATCAGCCCCAGCATTTT. V is TRBV9 and J is TRBJ1-5, with 8 bases lining up with TRBD1. Germline values: CDR1 SGDLS, CDR2 YYNGEE. This CDR3 has 14 amino acids. J lost 3 bases, V lost 3 bases, and 2 bases had no gene match.

V is TRBV2 and J is TRBJ1-1; 9 bases match TRBD1. V shed 5 bases, J shed 5 bases, and the junction held 6 bases outside the gene matches. The CDR3 consists of 14 residues. From germline, CDR1 is SNHLY and CDR2 FYNNEI. CDR3 in DNA: TGTGCCAGCAGTCGGGACAGGGAAGGGACTGAAGCTTTCTTT. It specifies CASSRDREGTEAFF.

Points on this clone: Distinct nucleotide sequences in the sample also encode this CDR3. The chain recombines TRBV9 with TRBJ2-4; D is ambiguous. CDR1 is SGDLS, CDR2 YYNGEE, per germline. The CDR3 is 12 amino acids. V was pared by 0 bases and J by 8 bases, with 6 bases between. The CDR3 here is CASSVGGDIQYF. CDR3 sequence (DNA): TGTGCCAGCAGCGTAGGAGGCGACATTCAGTACTTC.

Concerning this clone: Distinct nucleotide sequences in the sample also encode this CDR3. The chain joins TRBV6-5 to TRBJ1-6; maybe TRBD1 (5 bases). The CDR3 runs to 12 residues. V was shortened by 4 bases and J by 7 bases, with 5 bases between the two germline ends. Germline CDR1 reads MNHEY; CDR2 reads SVGAGI. The CDR3 DNA reads TGTGCCAGCAGTTCAGGGAATTCACCCCTCCACTTT. Translating it yields CASSSGNSPLHF.

This chain joins TRBV6-4 and TRBJ2-2; 8 nucleotides line up with TRBD1. Germline lookup yields CDR1 MRHNA and CDR2 SNTAGT. The CDR3 is 16 residues long. Trimming cost V 3 bases and J 1 base; bases outside gene matches: 4. CDR3 in amino acids: CASSESGGWNTGELFF. The CDR3 DNA is TGTGCCAGCAGTGAATCAGGGGGCTGGAACACCGGGGAGCTGTTTTTT.

This chain joins TRBV6-5 and TRBJ1-2; weak D call: TRBD1 (5 bases). The CDR3 has 14 amino acids. Germline loops: CDR1 MNHEY, CDR2 SVGAGI. V was trimmed by 4 bases and J by 4 bases, leaving 13 bases between them. CDR3 residues: CASSSPRQIYGYTF. In DNA form, the CDR3 reads TGTGCCAGCAGTTCCCCCCGACAGATCTATGGCTACACCTTC.

The chain is built from TRBV19 and TRBJ1-3, with 12 bases that match TRBD1. Losses at the gene ends were 7 bases for V and 4 bases for J; bases not matched to a gene: 8. This CDR3 is built from 16 residues. Germline values: CDR1 LNHDA, CDR2 SQIVND (reference sequence). The CDR3 protein is CASTHRDRGPGNTIYF. DNA for the CDR3: TGTGCCAGTACCCACCGGGACAGGGGGCCAGGAAACACCATATATTTT.

The chain uses TRBV11-2 and TRBJ2-3; the match to TRBD1 covers 7 bases. This CDR3 is 15 amino acids long. The ends lost 5 bases at V and 6 bases at J; junction bases unmatched: 11. Germline CDR1 reads SGHAT; CDR2 reads FQNNGV. CDR3 nucleotides: TGTGCCAGCAGCCCACTGAGGGGGCCCACGGATACGCAGTATTTT. Encoded protein: CASSPLRGPTDTQYF.

V usage is TRBV12-5 and J usage is TRBJ1-5; 9 nucleotides line up with TRBD1. The CDR3 spans 13 residues. V dropped 6 bases and J dropped 7; count of bases not matched to a gene: 4. Germline loops: CDR1 LGHNT, CDR2 FRNRAP. The CDR3 DNA sequence: TGTGCTAGTGGGCGGGACAGGGACCAGCCCCAGCATTTT. As protein: CASGRDRDQPQHF.

The chain joins TRBV4-1 to TRBJ2-3, with 7 nucleotides matching TRBD2. Germline CDR1 is MGHRA and CDR2 is YSYEKL. The CDR3 spans 16 residues. The V segment lost 3 bases and the J segment 0 bases; nucleotides outside the gene matches: 6. This CDR3 is CASSQELAESTDTQYF. CDR3 nucleotide sequence: TGCGCCAGCAGCCAGGAGCTAGCGGAAAGCACAGATACGCAGTATTTT.

The V and J genes are TRBV5-1 and TRBJ2-3; D remains unclear. Deletions cut 7 bases from V and 0 bases from J, with 12 bases between. Germline loops: CDR1 SGHRS, CDR2 YFSETQ. The CDR3 runs to 14 residues. CDR3 amino acids: CASSLQPSTDTQYF. The CDR3 DNA reads TGCGCCAGCTCCCTACAGCCAAGCACAGATACGCAGTATTTT.

This chain links TRBV6-4 with TRBJ1-1, with 11 bases identical to TRBD1. The CDR3 is 17 amino acids. The germline gives CDR1 MRHNA, CDR2 SNTAGT. Trimming at V came to 0 bases and at J to 7 bases, leaving 10 bases not matched to a gene. The CDR3 loop is CASSDSTGTGGKGEAFF. The CDR3 nucleotides read TGTGCCAGCAGTGACTCCACCGGGACAGGGGGAAAAGGTGAAGCTTTCTTT.

This clone was observed a single time. The rearrangement uses TRBV10-2 and TRBJ2-1, with a tentative D call TRBD1 (6 bases). Trimming removed 5 bases from V and 1 base from J, with 9 bases in between. The CDR3 consists of 14 residues. In germline, CDR1 is WSHSY, CDR2 SAAADI. CDR3 region: CASSLTGSYNEQFF. As DNA, the CDR3 is TGCGCCAGCAGTCTAACAGGGTCCTACAATGAGCAGTTCTTC.

The chain couples TRBV30 to TRBJ2-4; D possibly corresponds to TRBD2 (5 bases). The V end lost 4 bases, the J end lost 2 bases, and 12 bases lay between the germline ends. CDR3 length equals 14 residues. Germline values: CDR1 GTSNPN, CDR2 SVGIG (reference sequence). The CDR3 nucleotides are TGTGCCTGGAAATCTTCGGGGACCAAAAACATTCAGTACTTC. The encoded protein is CAWKSSGTKNIQYF. Full variable domain (rest looked up from reference TRBV30 and TRBJ2-4): SQTIHQWPATLVQPVGSPLSLECTVEGTSNPNLYWYRQAAGRGLQLLFYSVGIGQISSEVPQNLSASRPQDRQFILSSKKLLLSDSGFYLCAWKSSGTKNIQYFGAGTRLSVL.

This rearrangement joins TRBV19 to TRBJ1-4, with a possible D match to TRBD1 (5 bases). Trimming took 2 bases from V and 0 from J, leaving 13 bases between them. This CDR3 has 17 residues. Germline values: CDR1 LNHDA, CDR2 SQIVND (reference sequence). The CDR3 DNA reads as TGTGCCAGTAGTATACGTAGGGGCACCGCAACTAATGAAAAACTGTTTTTT. Its translation: CASSIRRGTATNEKLFF.

There are a few counts of this clone. The rearrangement links TRBV5-6 to TRBJ1-1; D may be TRBD1 (6 bases). V dropped 3 bases and J dropped 2 bases, with 20 bases sitting between them. CDR1 SGHDT and CDR2 YYEEEE come from the germline V gene. This CDR3 region has 17 residues. CDR3 coding DNA: TGTGCCAGCAGCTCGCACAGGGAATGGGGCCTTAACACTGAAGCTTTCTTT. Its translation: CASSSHREWGLNTEAFF. Full variable domain (missing parts from reference TRBV5-6 and TRBJ1-1): DAGVTQSPTHLIKTRGQQVTLRCSPKSGHDTVSWYQQALGQGPQFIFQYYEEEERQRGNFPDRFSGHQFPNYSSELNVNALLLGDSALYLCASSSHREWGLNTEAFFGQGTRLTVV.

Concerning this clone itself: Other DNA sequences in this specimen translate into the identical CDR3. The gene calls are TRBV30 and TRBJ1-5, with D uncertain. The CDR3 extends over 13 amino acids. CDR1 GTSNPN and CDR2 SVGIG come from the germline V gene (reference sequence). V gave up 0 bases and J gave up 4 bases, with 7 bases separating them. This CDR3 reads CAWSVGENQPQHF. CDR3 DNA: TGTGCCTGGAGTGTTGGAGAAAATCAGCCCCAGCATTTT.

J is TRBJ2-6 and V is TRBV19; D may be TRBD1 (6 bases). The germline V and J ends were trimmed by 7 bases and 3 bases, with 22 bases remaining between them. Per the germline V gene, CDR1 is LNHDA and CDR2 is SQIVND (reference sequence). The CDR3 spans 18 residues. The CDR3 sequence is CASTADRWGVGGANVLTF. In DNA, the CDR3 is TGTGCCAGTACCGCGGACAGATGGGGTGTCGGTGGGGCCAACGTCCTGACTTTC.

The chain combines TRBV7-9 with TRBJ2-1; possible D gene TRBD2, 6 bases. The CDR3 extends over 13 amino acids. Germline V gene sequence: CDR1 SEHNR, CDR2 FQNEAQ (reference sequence). With 5 bases removed from V and 8 bases from J, the gap between germline ends came to 13 bases. The CDR3 is CASSPRGIDEQFF. CDR3 DNA sequence: TGTGCCAGCAGCCCCCGCGGGATCGATGAGCAGTTCTTC.

The chain links TRBV5-1 to TRBJ2-3, with 11 bases matching TRBD1. Germline V gene data show CDR1 as SGHRS and CDR2 as YFSETQ. The CDR3 length is 16 residues. J lost 2 bases, V lost 3 bases, and 5 bases had no gene match. CDR3 amino acids: CASSSRDRGDTDTQYF. The CDR3 coding sequence is TGCGCCAGCAGCTCTAGGGACAGGGGGGACACAGATACGCAGTATTTT.

This chain joins TRBV19 and TRBJ2-7; maybe TRBD2 (5 bases). The V end lost 3 bases, the J end lost 0 bases, and 9 bases lay between the germline ends. The CDR3 is made up of 14 amino acids. CDR1 LNHDA and CDR2 SQIVND come from the germline V gene (reference sequence). CDR3 sequence reads: CASSMEARSYEQYF. CDR3 in DNA: TGTGCCAGTAGTATGGAGGCGCGCTCCTACGAGCAGTACTTC. The full variable domain, in which reference TRBV19 and TRBJ2-7 provide the parts outside the CDR3, is DGGITQSPKYLFRKEGQNVTLSCEQNLNHDAMYWYRQDPGQGLRLIYYSQIVNDFQKGDIAEGYSVSREKKESFPLTVTSAQKNPTAFYLCASSMEARSYEQYFGPGTRLTVT.

The rearrangement uses TRBV7-6 and TRBJ2-7; the match to TRBD1 covers 11 bases. CDR1 is SGHVS, CDR2 FNYEAQ, per germline. This CDR3 spans 16 amino acids. After removal of 5 bases from V and 6 bases from J, the junction contained 12 bases not matched to a gene. The CDR3 here is CASSARTGGASGEQYF. DNA of the CDR3: TGTGCCAGCAGCGCCCGGACAGGGGGCGCAAGCGGCGAGCAGTACTTC.

The chain employs TRBV29-1 and TRBJ1-5; TRBD1 matches 10 bases. The CDR3 loop spans 12 amino acids. The germline CDR1 and CDR2 sequences are SQVTM and ANQGSEA. The V gene end was trimmed by 7 bases and the J gene end by 5 bases; junction bases not matched to a gene: 2. CDR3 bases: TGCAGCGCCGGGACAGGGGATCAGCCCCAGCATTTT. It is translated as CSAGTGDQPQHF. The whole variable domain, remainder taken from reference TRBV29-1 and TRBJ1-5, is SAVISQKPSRDICQRGTSLTIQCQVDSQVTMMFWYRQQPGQSLTLIATANQGSEATYESGFVIDKFPISRPNLTFSTLTVSNMSPEDSSIYLCSAGTGDQPQHFGDGTRLSIL.

The chain is built from TRBV2 and TRBJ1-2; D not resolved. The germline V gene has CDR1 SNHLY and CDR2 FYNNEI. V dropped 2 bases and J dropped 4 bases, with 5 bases sitting between them. This CDR3 is built from 12 residues. This CDR3 is CASSELSYGYTF. The CDR3 nucleotides are TGTGCCAGCAGTGAATTGAGCTATGGCTACACCTTC.

The V gene is TRBV19, the J gene TRBJ1-2, with D maybe TRBD1 (5 bases). This CDR3 region has 12 residues. V dropped 5 bases and J dropped 7 bases, with 11 bases sitting between them. CDR1 is LNHDA, CDR2 SQIVND, per germline (reference sequence). The DNA for the CDR3 is TGTGCCAGTAGTCGGCAGGGTGGTGGCTACACCTTC. Translation gives CASSRQGGGYTF.

This sequence joins TRBV6-5 and TRBJ1-2, with 7 nucleotides matching TRBD1. Trimming at V came to 6 bases and at J to 6 bases, leaving 10 bases not matched to a gene. CDR3 length equals 14 residues. Germline V gene lookup returns CDR1 MNHEY and CDR2 SVGAGI. The CDR3 region has the DNA TGTGCCAGCAGAGACCTCCGGGACAGCCATGGCTACACCTTC. Its protein product is CASRDLRDSHGYTF.

The table lists this clone with a count of one. The J gene is TRBJ1-1, the V gene TRBV30, with D perhaps TRBD1 (6 bases). The CDR3 is made up of 13 amino acids. The ends were cut back, 3 bases at V and 0 bases at J, with 8 bases in the middle. The germline V gene encodes CDR1 GTSNPN and CDR2 SVGIG (reference sequence). CDR3 nucleotides: TGTGCCTGGAGAGGACAGCTGAACACTGAAGCTTTCTTT. Translating gives CAWRGQLNTEAFF.

This clone turned up a few times. This chain links TRBV27 with TRBJ2-2; 7 bases agree with TRBD2. Looked up from germline, CDR1 is MNHEY and CDR2 is SMNVEV (reference sequence). V lost 8 bases, J lost 3 bases, and 12 bases stayed unmatched. The CDR3 totals 16 residues. The CDR3 here is CASPPRGRSYTGELFF. As DNA, the CDR3 is TGTGCCAGCCCACCGCGGGGGAGGAGTTACACCGGGGAGCTGTTTTTT.

The chain combines TRBV12-5 with TRBJ1-1, with D perhaps TRBD1 (5 bases). The CDR3 loop spans 13 amino acids. Germline assignment: CDR1 LGHNT and CDR2 FRNRAP. V lost 2 bases and J 5 bases, leaving 9 bases between the germline ends. The CDR3 loop reads CASGLWGGTEAFF. The CDR3, as DNA: TGTGCTAGTGGTTTGTGGGGGGGAACTGAAGCTTTCTTT.

This chain connects TRBV24-1 to TRBJ2-5; D may be TRBD2 (6 bases). Trimming removed 3 bases at V and 5 bases at J, with 18 bases between. The CDR3 extends over 16 amino acids. Germline V gene lookup returns CDR1 KGHDR and CDR2 SFDVKD. The CDR3 sequence is CATSDPPGVGSETQYF. The CDR3 DNA follows: TGTGCCACCAGTGATCCCCCGGGGGTTGGATCGGAGACCCAGTACTTC.